This T cell receptor (beta chain) was recorded in a study of human T cells and chemical hapten exposure. Study-level points and caveats: With DPC sensitization, TCRs exceeding 1 in 1000 frequency showed no change.

Each CDR3 protein gets one entry after TCRdb re-called the RACE reads with MiXCR. The sample yields tens of thousands of distinct CDR3 sequences, about 8.5% seen once. This clonotype was counted ten times or more. The target antigen is unknown. Noted time point: patch test 2, 6 weeks after DPC sensitization. Treatment indicated: therapeutic diphenylcyclopropenone sensitization with weekly scalp DPC. The CDR3 loop spans 15 amino acids. From germline, CDR1 is SGHTA and CDR2 FQGTGA. Between the trimmed V and J ends, which lost 8 bases and 3 bases, there was a span of 17 bases. Sequencing was performed on whole blood, taken in connection with sensitization to the hapten diphenylcyclopropenone (DPC). The receptor was derived from a woman aged 45 to 65 with alopecia areata. Some clones in this sample may be carry-over from other donors' samples. The gene calls are TRBV7-3 and TRBJ1-5, with a possible D match to TRBD1 (5 bases). The DNA of the CDR3 is TGTGCCAGCGTCACCGGGACTTCCGTCAATCAGCCCCAGCATTTT. Residues: CASVTGTSVNQPQHF.